This TCR beta chain originates from a study of T cells in Graves' hyperthyroidism and ophthalmopathy. TCR beta CDR3 regions were amplified from RNA transcripts. The HTBI primer set drove a first-round RT-PCR of the TCR CDR3. Via MiXCR, TCRdb re-called the multiplex PCR reads, giving one row per CDR3 protein. Of 350,000 to 450,000 distinct CDR3 sequences in the sample, roughly 13% are singletons; the top ten hold 11%. Concerning this clonotype itself: Its antigen remains unidentified.

The CDR3 is 20 amino acids. Germline values: CDR1 MDHEN, CDR2 SYDVKM. V gave up 6 bases and J gave up 5 bases, with 31 bases separating them. Study-wide points: Most thyroid clonotypes with frequency above 0.001 were detected in blood. The model forecast ophthalmopathy, anticipating it by a median approximately 7 months before onset.

Specimen: blood. This rearrangement joins TRBV28 to TRBJ2-2; D may match TRBD1 or TRBD2 (7 bases each). The receptor's source is a woman aged 55-75 years with Graves' hyperthyroidism. The CDR3 nucleotides are TGTGCCAGCAGCCCGGGGGGAGGGAGATGGAGGGGGCGCCGTACCGGGGAGCTGTTTTTT. Its protein product is CASSPGGGRWRGRRTGELFF.